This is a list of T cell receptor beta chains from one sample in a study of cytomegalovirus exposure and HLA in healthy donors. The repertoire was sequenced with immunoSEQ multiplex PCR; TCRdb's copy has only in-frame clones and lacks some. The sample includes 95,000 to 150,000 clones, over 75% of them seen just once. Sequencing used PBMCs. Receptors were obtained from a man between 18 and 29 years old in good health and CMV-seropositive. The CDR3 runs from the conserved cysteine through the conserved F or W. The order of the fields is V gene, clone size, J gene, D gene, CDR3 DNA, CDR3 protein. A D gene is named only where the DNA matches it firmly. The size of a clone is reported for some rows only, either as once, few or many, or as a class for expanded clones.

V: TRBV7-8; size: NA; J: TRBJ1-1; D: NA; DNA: TGTGCCAGCAATTGGGAGAGGACGCTGAACACTGAAGCTTTCTTT; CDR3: CASNWERTLNTEAFF
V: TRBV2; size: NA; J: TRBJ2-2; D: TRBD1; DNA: TGTGCCAGCAGAAAAACCACAGGGGAGAACACCGGGGAGCTGTTTTTT; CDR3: CASRKTTGENTGELFF
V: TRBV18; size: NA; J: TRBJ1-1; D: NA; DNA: TGTGCCAGCTCACCGACGGGAAACAAGAACACTGAAGCTTTCTTT; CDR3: CASSPTGNKNTEAFF
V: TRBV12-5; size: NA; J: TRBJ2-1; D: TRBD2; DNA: TGTGCTAGTGGTTTTTTCAACGGGACTAGGGCTTACAATGAGCAGTTCTTC; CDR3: CASGFFNGTRAYNEQFF
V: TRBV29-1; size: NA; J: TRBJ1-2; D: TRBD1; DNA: TGCAGCGCCTTACAGGGGGCCTATGGCTACACCTTC; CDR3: CSALQGAYGYTF
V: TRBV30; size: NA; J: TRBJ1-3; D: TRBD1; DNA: TGTGCCTGGAGTGTACTCGGGACAGCCTCTGGAACCACCATATATTTT; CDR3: CAWSVLGTASGTTIYF
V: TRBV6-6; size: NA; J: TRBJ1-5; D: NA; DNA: TGTGCCAGCAGTTACTCTAGTAGCAATCAGCCCCAGCATTTT; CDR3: CASSYSSSNQPQHF
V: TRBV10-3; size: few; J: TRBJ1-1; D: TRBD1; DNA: TGTGCCTTACAGGGGTCCCCTGAAGCTTTCTTT; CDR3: CALQGSPEAFF
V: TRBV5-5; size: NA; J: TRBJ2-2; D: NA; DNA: TGTGCCAGCAGATTACAGCCGAGCACCGGGGAGCTGTTTTTT; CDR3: CASRLQPSTGELFF
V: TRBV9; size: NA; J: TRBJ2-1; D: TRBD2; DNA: TGTGCCAGCAGCGGGGGGACTAGCTACAGTAAGGAGCAGTTCTTC; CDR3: CASSGGTSYSKEQFF
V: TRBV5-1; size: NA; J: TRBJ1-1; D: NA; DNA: TGCGCCAGCAGCTTTGGAGGGGGGGGACGCAGGGACACTGAAGCTTTCTTT; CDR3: CASSFGGGGRRDTEAFF
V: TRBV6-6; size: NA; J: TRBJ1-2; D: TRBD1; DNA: TGTGCCAGCAGTTACCCGCCCGGGACAGAATACTATGGCTACACCTTC; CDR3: CASSYPPGTEYYGYTF
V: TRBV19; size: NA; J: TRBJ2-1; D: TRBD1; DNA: TGTGCCAGTTCGCCTGCTGGGGACAGCCCCTTCAATGAGCAGTTCTTC; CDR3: CASSPAGDSPFNEQFF
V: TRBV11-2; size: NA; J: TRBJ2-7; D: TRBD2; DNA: TGTGCCAGCAGCTTAGCCCCGGGACTAGCGGGAGACGGCTACGAGCAGTACTTC; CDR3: CASSLAPGLAGDGYEQYF
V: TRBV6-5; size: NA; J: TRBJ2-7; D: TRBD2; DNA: TGTGCCAGCAGTACCGGGACTAGCGGGAGCTACGAGCAGTACTTC; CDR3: CASSTGTSGSYEQYF
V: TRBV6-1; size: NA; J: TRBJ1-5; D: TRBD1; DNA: TGTGCCAGCAGATTGACAGGGGATGGCAATCAGCCCCAGCATTTT; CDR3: CASRLTGDGNQPQHF
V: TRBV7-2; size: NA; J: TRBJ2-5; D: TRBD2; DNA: TGTGCCAGCAGCTTAGGCGGGGGGGTAGGAGAGACCCAGTACTTC; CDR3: CASSLGGGVGETQYF
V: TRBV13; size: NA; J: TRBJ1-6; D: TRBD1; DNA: TGTGCCAGCAGCTTGCCAGGGGGTCTGAATTCACCCCTCCACTTT; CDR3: CASSLPGGLNSPLHF